This T cell receptor beta chain was sequenced during a study of beta chain features in type 1 diabetes. The wider study: Examination covered some 110,000,000 sorted cells spanning all samples.

V was shortened by 5 bases and J by 5 bases, with 6 bases between the two germline ends. This CDR3 is 12 amino acids long. The germline gives CDR1 SGHVS, CDR2 FNYEAQ. Expressed TCRB transcripts were sequenced, since all the RNA that had been isolated was reverse transcribed. Only in-frame clones appear in the TCRdb table, and some are missing; sequencing was by immunoSEQ multiplex PCR. The table shows about 9,200 clones, with 78% occurring only once. The chain is built from TRBV7-6 and TRBJ2-2; D uncertain. The sequence came from a woman aged 18-29 years in good health. The sequenced sample consisted of Tregs from blood. Here the CDR3 reads CASSPQTGELFF. The CDR3, as DNA: TGTGCCAGCAGCCCCCAAACCGGGGAGCTGTTTTTT.